This TCR beta chain derives from a study of shared clonotypes between healthy human individuals. In the study overall: With ages of 18 to 49, the donors were two women and three men.

TCRdb keeps only in-frame clones here, not all; method: immunoSEQ multiplex PCR. Of over a million clones in the sample, over 95% were seen once. Study conclusions and caveats: Non-shared clonotypes were found to have lower generation probabilities than the clonotypes that were shared by all four of the sorted-subset donors.

Concerning this clone itself: Its specificity is unknown.

CD45RA-negative memory and CD45RA+ naive subsets were split from the CD4+ cells. This receptor was identified in a man younger than 45 in good health. Sequenced sample: naive CD4+ T cells sorted from blood. Subset described: CD45RA+ positively selected.

The CDR3 region is CASSRAEARAGNTIYF. The CDR3 DNA follows: TGCGCCAGCAGCCGAGCAGAGGCAAGGGCTGGAAACACCATATATTTT. The J gene is TRBJ1-3, the V gene TRBV4-1; unclear D gene. CDR3 length: 16 amino acids. V was clipped by 4 bases and J by 2 bases, with 15 bases between them. Germline V gene sequence: CDR1 MGHRA, CDR2 YSYEKL.